These 13 T cell receptor beta chains came from one sample sequenced in a study of T cells in Graves' hyperthyroidism and ophthalmopathy. Amplification of TCR beta CDR3 regions was performed using RNA transcripts as template. Carried out on the TCR CDR3, a first-round RT-PCR used the HTBI primer set. TCRdb itself ran the multiplex PCR reads through MiXCR, one entry per CDR3 protein. The table shows over 650,000 distinct CDR3 sequences, with approximately 16% occurring only once. The sequenced material came from blood. All receptors come from a man aged 18 to 29 with Graves' hyperthyroidism.

About this clonotype: It may be a read error: a sequence one base away is much more abundant. The genes are TRBV3-1 and TRBJ2-3, with D unresolved. The CDR3 contains 15 residues. Per germline, CDR1 LGHDT and CDR2 YNNKEL (reference sequence). In DNA, the CDR3 is TGTGCCAACAGCCAGGAATATAGTAGCACAGATACGCAGTATTTT. It is translated as CANSQEYSSTDTQYF.

This clonotype was detected ten times or more. This chain joins TRBV18 and TRBJ1-2; tentative D call: TRBD1 (5 bases). CDR3 length equals 12 residues. Germline CDR1 reads KGHSH; CDR2 reads LQKENI. V was clipped by 6 bases and J by 7 bases, with 12 bases between them. CDR3 amino acids: CASSIQGGGYTF. The CDR3 DNA sequence: TGTGCCAGCTCTATCCAGGGAGGTGGCTACACCTTC.

The rearrangement links TRBV28 to TRBJ1-2, with 8 bases matching TRBD1. Germline loops: CDR1 MDHEN, CDR2 SYDVKM. The CDR3 has 14 residues. Trimming cost V 3 bases and J 4 bases; bases outside gene matches: 4. The CDR3: CASSFSRGLYGYTF. Here the CDR3 DNA reads TGTGCCAGCAGTTTTTCCAGGGGGCTCTATGGCTACACCTTC.

Many counts were recorded for this clonotype. The chain links TRBV5-1 to TRBJ1-6, with 7 bases matching TRBD1. The CDR3 has 14 amino acids. CDR1 SGHRS and CDR2 YFSETQ come from the germline V gene. Trimming took 4 bases from V and 7 from J; bases not matched to a gene: 5. The CDR3 sequence is CASSTGTANSPLHF. The DNA for the CDR3 is TGCGCCAGCAGCACTGGGACAGCAAATTCACCCCTCCACTTT.

J is TRBJ2-7 and V is TRBV19; D possibly matches TRBD1 or TRBD2 (5 bases each). This CDR3 comprises 12 residues. Trimming took 8 bases from V and 3 from J, leaving 11 bases between them. Per the germline V gene, CDR1 is LNHDA and CDR2 is SQIVND (reference sequence). The CDR3 DNA sequence: TGTGCCAGTCGGGACGACTTCTACGAGCAGTACTTC. It is translated as CASRDDFYEQYF.

The count of this clonotype is one. The chain recombines TRBV27 with TRBJ2-7; 14 bases are shared with TRBD2. V was pared by 6 bases and J by 0 bases, with 7 bases of the junction left unmatched. CDR1 is MNHEY, CDR2 SMNVEV, per germline (reference sequence). The CDR3 has 17 residues. The CDR3 loop reads CASSVPGLAGDSYEQYF. The CDR3 DNA sequence: TGTGCCAGCAGCGTCCCGGGACTAGCGGGAGACTCCTACGAGCAGTACTTC.

This chain uses TRBV6-1 with TRBJ2-2; 7 bases fit TRBD2. V was pared by 0 bases and J by 7 bases, with 2 bases of the junction left unmatched. The CDR3 length is 14 residues. The germline V gene encodes CDR1 MNHNS and CDR2 SASEGT. For the CDR3, the DNA is TGTGCCAGCAGTGAAGCTGGGACTATCGGGGAGCTGTTTTTT. Translation: CASSEAGTIGELFF.

This chain uses TRBV13 with TRBJ2-1, with unresolved D. Per germline, CDR1 PRHDT and CDR2 FYEKMQ (reference sequence). The V gene lost 0 bases and the J gene lost 9 bases, with 12 bases spanning the gap. The CDR3 runs 14 residues. CDR3 protein: CASSLGLEVGEQFF. Here the CDR3 DNA reads TGTGCCAGCAGCTTAGGGCTAGAGGTCGGTGAGCAGTTCTTC. The full variable domain, its missing parts supplied by reference TRBV13 and TRBJ2-1, is AAGVIQSPRHLIKEKRETATLKCYPIPRHDTVYWYQQGPGQDPQFLISFYEKMQSDKGSIPDRFSAQQFSDYHSELNMSSLELGDSALYFCASSLGLEVGEQFFGPGTRLTVL.

Note on this clonotype: This may arise from a read error, as a much more abundant clone is one base away. The rearrangement joins TRBV28 to TRBJ2-7; perhaps D is TRBD1 or TRBD2 (5 bases each). Trimming left V 6 bases short and J 0 bases short, with 12 bases between. The CDR3 is 14 residues long. Germline lookup yields CDR1 MDHEN and CDR2 SYDVKM. The CDR3 is CASRTAGTSYEQYF. The CDR3 bases are TGTGCCAGCAGGACCGCAGGGACCTCCTACGAGCAGTACTTC.

The table lists this clonotype with many counts. The V and J genes are TRBV20-1 and TRBJ1-4; D unresolved. The CDR3 has 13 amino acids. Germline CDR1 is DFQATT and CDR2 is SNEGSKA (reference sequence). Trimming cost V 4 bases and J 5 bases, with 11 bases left between them. CDR3 DNA: TGCAGTGCTACCCGGGATACGAATGAAAAACTGTTTTTT. Its protein product is CSATRDTNEKLFF.

In nucleotides, the CDR3 is TGTGCCAGCAGCCCGAGTCCGGCTAGCGGAGAGTGGGTCACCGGGGAGCTGTTTTTT. Translation gives CASSPSPASGEWVTGELFF. The chain recombines TRBV7-9 with TRBJ2-2; TRBD2 agrees at 7 bases. After removal of 5 bases from V and 4 bases from J, the junction contained 19 bases not matched to a gene. Germline V gene sequence: CDR1 SEHNR, CDR2 FQNEAQ (reference sequence). CDR3 length: 19 amino acids.

This clonotype was observed at least ten times. The gene calls are TRBV12-5 and TRBJ1-5; possible D gene TRBD1, 5 bases. The V end was cut by 0 bases, the J end by 4 bases, with 13 bases between. The germline CDR1 and CDR2 sequences are LGHNT and FRNRAP. The CDR3 sequence is 16 residues long. The CDR3 DNA sequence: TGTGCTAGTGGTTTGGTAGCGGGGGGTAGAAATCAGCCCCAGCATTTT. It encodes CASGLVAGGRNQPQHF.

This clonotype was observed a handful of times. The rearrangement joins TRBV29-1 to TRBJ1-1; no clear D gene. Trimming left V 4 bases short and J 3 bases short, with 12 bases between. There are 13 residues in the CDR3. CDR1 and CDR2 (germline): SQVTM, ANQGSEA. The CDR3: CSVGGRKYTEAFF. CDR3 nucleotides: TGCAGCGTTGGAGGCAGGAAGTACACTGAAGCTTTCTTT.